The 4 T cell receptor beta chains below come from one sample, sequenced in a study of T cell repertoires in cytomegalovirus infection. TCRdb used MiXCR to reprocess the reads, holding one entry per CDR3 protein. The table includes about 900,000 distinct CDR3 sequences, around 31% detected once. Their target antigens are unknown. Specimen: cultured CD8+ T cells from PBMCs, collected from culture after CMV antigen stimulation. These TCRs come from a human donor in good health (CMV status not recorded). Some clones in this sample may be carry-over from other donors' samples.

Turning to this clonotype: A read error may explain this, as a much larger clone is one base away. The V call is TRBV27, the J call TRBJ1-1, with TRBD1 matching over 9 bases. This CDR3 spans 17 amino acids. Trimming took 6 bases from V and 3 from J; bases not matched to a gene: 14. Germline V gene data show CDR1 as MNHEY and CDR2 as SMNVEV (reference sequence). This CDR3 is CASRLLRVGTGHTEAFF. For the CDR3, the DNA is TGTGCCAGCAGGTTACTCCGTGTGGGGACAGGGCACACTGAAGCTTTCTTT.

V and J are TRBV24-1 and TRBJ2-5; 8 bases line up with TRBD1. Germline assignment: CDR1 KGHDR and CDR2 SFDVKD. Unmatched junction bases numbered 2, after V lost 5 bases and J lost 4 bases. CDR3 length: 13 residues. CDR3 sequence: CATSAGGGETQYF. DNA of the CDR3: TGTGCCACCAGTGCAGGGGGCGGAGAGACCCAGTACTTC.

This chain links TRBV2 with TRBJ2-5; 11 nucleotides agree with TRBD2. The length of the CDR3 is 16 residues. Unmatched junction bases numbered 5, after V lost 3 bases and J lost 2 bases. Germline CDR1 and CDR2: SNHLY and FYNNEI. The CDR3 loop reads CASSDGTSGLQETQYF. The CDR3 DNA reads TGTGCCAGCAGTGACGGGACTAGCGGTCTACAAGAGACCCAGTACTTC.

The chain uses TRBV7-2 and TRBJ2-7; 9 bases are shared with TRBD2. In germline, CDR1 is SGHTA, CDR2 FQGNSA. Trimming took 1 base from V and 2 from J; bases not matched to a gene: 6. The CDR3 is 16 amino acids. The chain's CDR3 is CASSLGPGLATYEQYV. The CDR3 nucleotides read TGTGCCAGCAGCTTAGGCCCGGGACTAGCAACCTACGAGCAGTACGTC.